These 29 T cell receptor beta chains came from one sample sequenced in a study of vaccination effects on CD4 cells after COVID-19. CD4+ T cells specific for antigen were expanded with viral peptide pools by the ViraFEST assay before sequencing. It was after 10 days of culture that CD4+ T cells were isolated. It was two doses of either the BNT162b2 or mRNA-1273 vaccine that participants received. Their antigen targets remain unknown. The table came from immunoSEQ multiplex PCR; TCRdb's copy has only in-frame clones and leaves some out. The top ten clones hold roughly 1.4% of a sample with tens of thousands of clones, about 67% of them seen once. The specimen was CD4+ T cells from PBMCs cultured with HCoV-229E spike peptides, collected after COVID-19 vaccination. The receptors shown here come from a human donor who received a COVID-19 vaccine.

The chain uses TRBV7-2 and TRBJ2-5; 8 positions match TRBD1. There are 13 residues in the CDR3. Germline V CDR1 and CDR2: SGHTA, FQGNSA. The junction had 5 bases not matched to a gene; V was cut back by 7 bases and J by 4 bases. CDR3 DNA: TGTGCCAGCACCAATGACAGGGGAGAGACCCAGTACTTC. Its translation: CASTNDRGETQYF.

This rearrangement joins TRBV6-4 to TRBJ1-1; perhaps TRBD1 as D (6 bases). From germline, CDR1 is MRHNA and CDR2 SNTAGT. Trimming removed 6 bases at V and 6 bases at J, with 17 bases between. The CDR3 loop spans 14 amino acids. The CDR3 protein is CASREQPGESEAFF. The DNA for the CDR3 is TGTGCCAGCAGGGAGCAACCAGGGGAATCTGAAGCTTTCTTT.

The chain employs TRBV7-2 and TRBJ1-6; D call uncertain. Germline V lookup: CDR1 SGHTA, CDR2 FQGNSA. V dropped 5 bases and J dropped 8 bases, with 19 bases sitting between them. The CDR3 covers 16 residues. This CDR3 reads CASSPQRVLLDSPLHF. Here the CDR3 DNA reads TGTGCCAGCAGCCCCCAGAGGGTACTACTAGATTCACCCCTCCACTTT. Variable domain in full (rest from reference TRBV7-2 and TRBJ1-6): GAGVSQSPSNKVTEKGKDVELRCDPISGHTALYWYRQSLGQGLEFLIYFQGNSAPDKSGLPSDRFSAERTGGSVSTLTIQRTQQEDSAVYLCASSPQRVLLDSPLHFGNGTRLTVT.

The gene calls are TRBV5-8 and TRBJ2-3; 7 bases match TRBD1. The germline CDR1 and CDR2 sequences are SGHTS and YDEGEE. With V trimmed by 7 bases and J by 2 bases, 19 bases remained unmatched. The CDR3 runs to 18 residues. CDR3 residues: CASPLHPGQRTITDTQYF. CDR3 DNA sequence: TGTGCCAGCCCCCTACACCCGGGACAGCGAACGATCACAGATACGCAGTATTTT.

The chain uses TRBV19 and TRBJ1-5, with D possibly matching TRBD1 (6 bases). The V gene lost 5 bases and the J gene lost 0 bases, with 17 bases spanning the gap. The CDR3 is 17 residues long. From germline, CDR1 is LNHDA and CDR2 SQIVND (reference sequence). CDR3 region: CASSWGRDRVSNQPQHF. CDR3 bases: TGTGCCAGTAGTTGGGGGCGTGATCGGGTTAGCAATCAGCCCCAGCATTTT.

The chain employs TRBV4-2 and TRBJ1-1; no reliable D call. This CDR3 is built from 15 residues. Trimming stripped 1 base from V and 1 base from J, with 10 bases between. CDR1 is LGHNA, CDR2 YNFKEQ, per germline. This chain's CDR3 is CASSQGVTQNTEAFF. The CDR3 bases are TGTGCCAGCAGCCAAGGAGTTACACAGAACACTGAAGCTTTCTTT.

This clone has a handful of counts. The V call is TRBV5-1, the J call TRBJ2-1, with 9 positions matching TRBD1. V shed 4 bases and J 6 bases; nucleotides not matched to a gene: 5. Germline V lookup: CDR1 SGHRS, CDR2 YFSETQ. There are 14 residues in the CDR3. The CDR3 DNA is TGCGCCAGCAGCCCGGTGACAGGGGGCAATGAGCAGTTCTTC. The encoded protein is CASSPVTGGNEQFF.

CDR3 sequence: CASSYSPNQLQRSYTF. CDR3 coding DNA: TGTGCCAGCAGTTACTCCCCCAATCAGTTGCAGCGGAGCTACACCTTC. This sequence joins TRBV6-2 or TRBV6-3 and TRBJ1-2; D ambiguous. Germline assignment: CDR1 MNHEY and CDR2 SVGEGT. This CDR3 has 16 amino acids. V gave up 0 bases and J gave up 9 bases, with 20 bases separating them.

This clone was counted between two and nine times. This sample includes further DNA sequences coding for the same CDR3. The DNA for the CDR3 is TGTGCCAGCAGCTATAGGAGCTCTGGAAACACCATATATTTT. It specifies CASSYRSSGNTIYF. The rearrangement links TRBV6-5 to TRBJ1-3; no clear D gene. V lost 6 bases and J lost 0, with 9 bases in between. Germline V gene data show CDR1 as MNHEY and CDR2 as SVGAGI. CDR3 length: 14 residues.

The DNA of the CDR3 is TGTGCCAGCAGCTTTAGCACAGATACGCAGTATTTT. Its protein product is CASSFSTDTQYF. The chain is built from TRBV11-3 and TRBJ2-3; the D is unclear. The CDR3 has 12 residues. V lost 3 bases, J lost 0 bases, and 1 base lay in between. Germline values: CDR1 SGHNT, CDR2 YENEEA.

The chain has TRBV5-4 and TRBJ1-2; 8 nucleotides match TRBD1. This CDR3 has 14 amino acids. The V and J ends lost 1 base and 5 bases, in that order; junction bases with no gene match: 4. Per the germline V gene, CDR1 is SGHNT and CDR2 is YYREEE (reference sequence). The CDR3 is CASSLQGAGYGYTF. The CDR3 DNA reads as TGTGCCAGCAGCTTGCAGGGGGCGGGATATGGCTACACCTTC. Full variable domain (rest looked up from reference TRBV5-4 and TRBJ1-2): ETGVTQSPTHLIKTRGQQVTLRCSSQSGHNTVSWYQQALGQGPQFIFQYYREEENGRGNFPPRFSGLQFPNYSSELNVNALELDDSALYLCASSLQGAGYGYTFGSGTRLTVV.

This clone was observed a few times. The chain joins TRBV2 to TRBJ1-2; D is undetermined. V lost 4 bases, J lost 9 bases, and 12 bases lay in between. The CDR3 sequence is 12 residues long. The germline V gene has CDR1 SNHLY and CDR2 FYNNEI. The CDR3 reads CASSVSPSSYTF. The CDR3 DNA sequence: TGTGCCAGCAGTGTGAGCCCTTCAAGCTACACCTTC.

The chain recombines TRBV4-1 with TRBJ2-3; 7 nucleotides align to TRBD1. This CDR3 has 16 amino acids. V lost 2 bases, J lost 2 bases, and 7 bases stayed unmatched. Per the germline V gene, CDR1 is MGHRA and CDR2 is YSYEKL. This CDR3 reads CASSQRTGPDTDTQYF. The CDR3 region has the DNA TGCGCCAGCAGCCAACGGACAGGCCCCGACACAGATACGCAGTATTTT.

Here the CDR3 reads CASSSYGTGGNYEQYV. CDR3 DNA sequence: TGTGCCAGCAGTTCTTACGGGACAGGGGGAAACTACGAGCAGTACGTC. V usage is TRBV27 and J usage is TRBJ2-7, with TRBD1 identical over 11 bases. The V gene end was trimmed by 4 bases and the J gene end by 3 bases; junction bases not matched to a gene: 8. From germline, CDR1 is MNHEY and CDR2 SMNVEV (reference sequence). The CDR3 is 16 amino acids.

The rearrangement uses TRBV24-1 and TRBJ1-2; D may be TRBD1 (5 bases). Deletions cut 3 bases from V and 10 bases from J, with 23 bases between. Looked up from germline, CDR1 is KGHDR and CDR2 is SFDVKD. The CDR3 runs to 16 residues. CDR3 sequence reads: CATSDPVGSGHFTYTF. The CDR3 DNA reads TGTGCCACCAGTGATCCAGTGGGATCCGGACATTTTACCTACACCTTC.

The rearrangement joins TRBV7-3 to TRBJ2-2; 12 positions match TRBD2. J was trimmed by 5 bases and V by 0 bases; bases with no gene match: 4. CDR3 length: 17 residues. Per the germline V gene, CDR1 is SGHTA and CDR2 is FQGTGA. The DNA of the CDR3 is TGTGCCAGCAGCTTAACGTTAACTAGCGGGGGGACCGGGGAGCTGTTTTTT. This translates into CASSLTLTSGGTGELFF.

The table lists this clone with a count of one. The V and J genes are TRBV6-2 or TRBV6-3 and TRBJ1-5; D gene uncertain. V was clipped by 0 bases and J by 7 bases, with 19 bases between them. Per the germline V gene, CDR1 is MNHEY and CDR2 is SVGEGT. The CDR3 is 17 amino acids. CDR3 sequence reads: CASSYSVASSFSQPQHF. DNA for the CDR3: TGTGCCAGCAGTTACTCTGTTGCCAGCTCCTTCTCGCAGCCCCAGCATTTT.

The rearrangement uses TRBV5-1 and TRBJ2-2, with no clear D. Per germline, CDR1 SGHRS and CDR2 YFSETQ. This CDR3 has 14 amino acids. Between the trimmed V and J ends, which lost 4 bases and 10 bases, there was a span of 17 bases. CDR3 protein: CASSLGPTAEELFF. The CDR3 DNA is TGCGCCAGCAGCCTTGGGCCTACCGCGGAGGAGCTGTTTTTT.

This chain uses TRBV18 with TRBJ2-1; 10 bases line up with TRBD2. The V segment lost 3 bases and the J segment 5 bases; nucleotides outside the gene matches: 16. The germline gives CDR1 KGHSH, CDR2 LQKENI. This CDR3 spans 19 amino acids. The CDR3 reads CASSPLPAGGPFSNNEQFF. Here the CDR3 DNA reads TGTGCCAGCTCACCCCTACCAGCGGGGGGGCCATTCTCAAACAATGAGCAGTTCTTC.

The J gene is TRBJ2-3, the V gene TRBV5-1; 8 bases agree with TRBD1. There are 16 residues in the CDR3. The germline V gene has CDR1 SGHRS and CDR2 YFSETQ. Trimming at V came to 3 bases and at J to 0 bases, leaving 6 bases not matched to a gene. The CDR3 spells CASSSPQGVSTDTQYF. The CDR3 DNA sequence: TGCGCCAGCAGCTCACCACAGGGGGTAAGCACAGATACGCAGTATTTT.

The CDR3 region is CASSSDPFGNQPQHF. The CDR3 bases are TGTGCCAGCAGCTCAGATCCTTTCGGCAATCAGCCCCAGCATTTT. V is TRBV7-2 and J is TRBJ1-5; D remains unclear. The CDR3 extends over 15 amino acids. Trimming left V 4 bases short and J 2 bases short, with 12 bases between. The germline V gene has CDR1 SGHTA and CDR2 FQGNSA.

This clone occurred once. This chain connects TRBV24-1 to TRBJ2-1; TRBD1 might be the D (6 bases). The germline V gene encodes CDR1 KGHDR and CDR2 SFDVKD. CDR3 length: 17 amino acids. V was clipped by 9 bases and J by 9 bases, with 29 bases between them. DNA for the CDR3: TGTGCCACCTCGACGTACGATCCGGGACACCGGGTGGGTGAGCAGTTCTTC. Encoded protein: CATSTYDPGHRVGEQFF.

This clone showed up just a few times. This chain connects TRBV19 to TRBJ1-2; tentatively, D is TRBD1 (6 bases). V was cut by 3 bases and J by 5 bases, with 13 bases left in between. This CDR3 region has 14 residues. The germline CDR1 and CDR2 sequences are LNHDA and SQIVND (reference sequence). CDR3 in amino acids: CASSIDRYLYGYTF. In nucleotides, the CDR3 is TGTGCCAGTAGTATCGACAGGTATCTTTATGGCTACACCTTC.

The gene calls are TRBV5-1 and TRBJ2-1; 7 nucleotides match TRBD1. The trim removed 0 bases at V and 7 bases at J, leaving 4 bases unmatched. This CDR3 spans 14 amino acids. Germline V lookup: CDR1 SGHRS, CDR2 YFSETQ. Here the CDR3 DNA reads TGCGCCAGCAGCTTGGACCGACAGGGAAATGAGCAGTTCTTC. Translating it yields CASSLDRQGNEQFF.

V and J are TRBV7-2 and TRBJ2-1, with D possibly called TRBD1 or TRBD2 (5 bases each). The CDR3 has 13 residues. Trimming took off 0 bases at V and 8 bases at J, with 8 bases between the two ends. Germline V gives CDR1 SGHTA, CDR2 FQGNSA. The CDR3 loop is CASSLARGDEQFF. CDR3 in DNA: TGTGCCAGCAGCTTAGCGCGAGGGGATGAGCAGTTCTTC.

The chain uses TRBV18 and TRBJ2-6; no clear D gene. CDR1 KGHSH and CDR2 LQKENI come from the germline V gene. This CDR3 spans 15 amino acids. Trimming left V 3 bases short and J 0 bases short, with 6 bases between. CDR3 sequence reads: CASSPSISGANVLTF. The CDR3 DNA reads as TGTGCCAGCTCACCGAGTATCTCTGGGGCCAACGTCCTGACTTTC.

The chain recombines TRBV7-2 with TRBJ1-2; D ambiguous. This CDR3 is built from 17 residues. The germline V and J ends were trimmed by 5 bases and 3 bases, with 22 bases remaining between them. CDR1 and CDR2 (germline): SGHTA, FQGNSA. The CDR3 protein is CASSDSGSPSAYYGYTF. CDR3 sequence (DNA): TGTGCCAGCAGCGATTCGGGATCGCCAAGCGCCTACTATGGCTACACCTTC. The entire variable domain, with the rest obtained from reference TRBV7-2 and TRBJ1-2, is as follows: GAGVSQSPSNKVTEKGKDVELRCDPISGHTALYWYRQSLGQGLEFLIYFQGNSAPDKSGLPSDRFSAERTGGSVSTLTIQRTQQEDSAVYLCASSDSGSPSAYYGYTFGSGTRLTVV.

J is TRBJ2-3 and V is TRBV18; 7 bases match TRBD1. The length of the CDR3 is 16 residues. Unmatched junction bases numbered 6, after V lost 3 bases and J lost 0 bases. CDR1 is KGHSH and CDR2 is LQKENI in the germline V gene. The CDR3 spells CASSPPDRYSTDTQYF. Here the CDR3 DNA reads TGTGCCAGCTCACCCCCGGACAGGTATAGCACAGATACGCAGTATTTT.

In its sample, this clone was seen a few times. The chain employs TRBV4-1 and TRBJ2-7, with 8 bases aligning to TRBD1. The CDR3 is 13 residues long. CDR1 and CDR2 from the germline V gene are MGHRA and YSYEKL. The ends lost 4 bases at V and 3 bases at J; junction bases unmatched: 2. DNA of the CDR3: TGCGCCAGCAGCCGCGGACAGGGCTACGAGCAGTACGTC. This sequence encodes CASSRGQGYEQYV.